The rows below give T cell receptor beta chains drawn from one sample of a study of human T cells and chemical hapten exposure. TCRdb re-derived calls from the RACE reads in MiXCR, one entry per CDR3 protein. The sample carries 55,000 to 75,000 distinct CDR3 sequences, roughly 12% recorded once. The source was whole blood, collected in connection with sensitization to the hapten diphenylcyclopropenone (DPC). These receptors originate from a man aged 25 to 40 with alopecia areata. Some clones in this sample may be carry-over from other donors' samples. The CDR3 runs from the conserved cysteine through the conserved F or W. A D gene is named only where the DNA matches it firmly. Clone size is stated in some rows and not others, as once, few, many or a class when expanded.

length: 14
size: NA
D: NA
V: TRBV5-1
J: TRBJ2-3
DNA: TGCGCCAGCAGCTTGGAGGCAGGCCCAGATACGCAGTATTTT
CDR3: CASSLEAGPDTQYF

length: 14
size: few
D: NA
V: TRBV5-1
J: TRBJ2-5
DNA: TGCGCCAGCAGCTTGACGAGCTTTGGGGAGACCCAGTACTTC
CDR3: CASSLTSFGETQYF

length: 14
size: many
D: TRBD1
V: TRBV7-8
J: TRBJ2-2
DNA: TGTGCCAGCAATCAGGGGGCGAGCACCGGGGAGCTGTTTTTT
CDR3: CASNQGASTGELFF

length: 14
size: few
D: NA
V: TRBV2
J: TRBJ1-5
DNA: TGTGCCAGCAGTGAAGGGACAGACAATCAGCCCCAGCATTTT
CDR3: CASSEGTDNQPQHF

length: 14
size: many
D: NA
V: TRBV15
J: TRBJ1-5
DNA: TGTGCCACCAGCCCGACAAATAACAATCAGCCCCAGCATTTT
CDR3: CATSPTNNNQPQHF

length: 15
size: few
D: TRBD1
V: TRBV19
J: TRBJ1-6
DNA: TGTGCCAGTAGAATAAGGGACAGGAATAATTCACCCCTCCACTTT
CDR3: CASRIRDRNNSPLHF

length: 13
size: many
D: NA
V: TRBV27
J: TRBJ1-1
DNA: TGTGCCAGCAGTCCCGGGATTTTCACTGAAGCTTTCTTT
CDR3: CASSPGIFTEAFF

length: 15
size: many
D: TRBD1
V: TRBV24-1
J: TRBJ2-5
DNA: TGTGCCACCAGTGACGCCGACAGGGGGCTAGAGACCCAGTACTTC
CDR3: CATSDADRGLETQYF

length: 14
size: NA
D: NA
V: TRBV27
J: TRBJ2-3
DNA: TGTGCCAGCAGTTTGGGCAGGCTCAAAGATACGCAGTATTTT
CDR3: CASSLGRLKDTQYF

length: 13
size: NA
D: NA
V: TRBV9
J: TRBJ2-7
DNA: TGTGCCAGCAGCGTAGATCCAGCCTACGAGCAGTACTTC
CDR3: CASSVDPAYEQYF

length: 13
size: NA
D: NA
V: TRBV28
J: TRBJ1-2
DNA: TGTGCCAGCTCCCCCGGGGCAGGCTATGGCTACACCTTC
CDR3: CASSPGAGYGYTF

length: 18
size: many
D: NA
V: TRBV24-1
J: TRBJ2-2
DNA: TGTGCCACCAGTGATTTAACAGGGAATAGAGCTAACACCGGGGAGCTGTTTTTT
CDR3: CATSDLTGNRANTGELFF

length: 16
size: many
D: NA
V: TRBV9
J: TRBJ2-1
DNA: TGTGCCAGCAGCCGTAGGTCCGGGACATTCCCCAATGAGCAGTTCTTC
CDR3: CASSRRSGTFPNEQFF

length: 13
size: many
D: NA
V: TRBV6-1
J: TRBJ1-1
DNA: TGTGCCAGCAGTGAGAATAGGGTCTCTGAAGCTTTCTTT
CDR3: CASSENRVSEAFF

length: 15
size: NA
D: NA
V: TRBV9
J: TRBJ1-6
DNA: TGTGCCAGCAGCGCAATCGGGGGAAATAATTCACCCCTCCACTTT
CDR3: CASSAIGGNNSPLHF

length: 15
size: NA
D: NA
V: TRBV6-6
J: TRBJ2-3
DNA: TGTGCCAGCAGTTACGGGTCCCCCTACACAGATACGCAGTATTTT
CDR3: CASSYGSPYTDTQYF

length: 14
size: few
D: NA
V: TRBV9
J: TRBJ2-7
DNA: TGTGCCAGCAGCCAGACTCAGGGGCACGTCGAGCAGTACTTC
CDR3: CASSQTQGHVEQYF

length: 14
size: many
D: NA
V: TRBV12-3/TRBV12-4
J: TRBJ1-2
DNA: TGTGCCAGCAGTTCTCTTCTAGCTAACTATGGCTACACCTTC
CDR3: CASSSLLANYGYTF

length: 13
size: NA
D: NA
V: TRBV20-1
J: TRBJ1-2
DNA: TGCAGTGCTAGAGATGAGGGATTATATGGCTACACCTTC
CDR3: CSARDEGLYGYTF

length: 11
size: few
D: NA
V: TRBV18
J: TRBJ2-2
DNA: TGTGCCAGCTCACCGAGCGGGGAGCTGTTTTTT
CDR3: CASSPSGELFF

length: 15
size: few
D: NA
V: TRBV18
J: TRBJ1-5
DNA: TGTGCCAGCTCACCACGCTATGAGGGCAATCAGCCCCAGCATTTT
CDR3: CASSPRYEGNQPQHF

length: 14
size: many
D: NA
V: TRBV18
J: TRBJ1-2
DNA: TGTGCCAGCTCACCGTTTAAGAATAACTATGGCTACACCTTC
CDR3: CASSPFKNNYGYTF

length: 14
size: once
D: NA
V: TRBV3-1
J: TRBJ1-5
DNA: TGTGCCAGCAGCCAGACAGCTATCAATCAGCCCCAGCATTTT
CDR3: CASSQTAINQPQHF

length: 13
size: NA
D: TRBD1
V: TRBV29-1
J: TRBJ2-7
DNA: TGCAGCGTTGAGATGGGACAGTCCTACGAGCAGTACTTC
CDR3: CSVEMGQSYEQYF

length: 15
size: NA
D: NA
V: TRBV28
J: TRBJ1-1
DNA: TGTGCCAGCAGATACCCAGGGGCTATCGGGACTGAAGCTTTCTTT
CDR3: CASRYPGAIGTEAFF

length: 18
size: many
D: NA
V: TRBV5-4
J: TRBJ2-1
DNA: TGTGCCAGCAGCCCTAGCCCCAGGGCTCGTGAAGTGGTGCATGAGCAGTTCTTC
CDR3: CASSPSPRAREVVHEQFF

length: 13
size: NA
D: NA
V: TRBV6-1
J: TRBJ1-1
DNA: TGTGCCAGCATAAGCTTGTTGAACACTGAAGCTTTCTTT
CDR3: CASISLLNTEAFF

length: 12
size: few
D: NA
V: TRBV30
J: TRBJ2-3
DNA: TGTGCCTGGAGCGAGAGCACAGATACGCAGTATTTT
CDR3: CAWSESTDTQYF

length: 15
size: many
D: TRBD1
V: TRBV3-1
J: TRBJ1-5
DNA: TGTGCCAGCAGCCAAGCGGGACAGGGCAATCAGCCCCAGCATTTT
CDR3: CASSQAGQGNQPQHF

length: 13
size: few
D: NA
V: TRBV20-1
J: TRBJ1-5
DNA: TGCAGTGCTTGGGGGGGGTCAGACCAGCCCCAGCATTTT
CDR3: CSAWGGSDQPQHF

length: 13
size: many
D: NA
V: TRBV28
J: TRBJ2-3
DNA: TGTGCCAGCAGTTTGCCAGGGCCAGATACGCAGTATTTT
CDR3: CASSLPGPDTQYF

length: 11
size: NA
D: NA
V: TRBV25-1
J: TRBJ1-4
DNA: TGTGCCAGCAGTTTTGGTGAAAAACTGTTTTTT
CDR3: CASSFGEKLFF

length: 13
size: NA
D: TRBD1
V: TRBV6-4
J: TRBJ2-3
DNA: TGTGCCAGCAGTGGGACAGGCCGAGATACGCAGTATTTT
CDR3: CASSGTGRDTQYF

length: 14
size: few
D: NA
V: TRBV29-1
J: TRBJ1-1
DNA: TGCAGCGTTGGCATGATGGTAGGAAACACTGAAGCTTTCTTT
CDR3: CSVGMMVGNTEAFF

length: 15
size: many
D: TRBD1
V: TRBV5-1
J: TRBJ2-1
DNA: TGCGCCAGCAGCTTAGGGACAGGGTCGGGGGATGAGCAGTTCTTC
CDR3: CASSLGTGSGDEQFF

length: 14
size: many
D: NA
V: TRBV15
J: TRBJ1-2
DNA: TGTGCCACCAGCAGAGGATTTTCCAGCTATGGCTACACCTTC
CDR3: CATSRGFSSYGYTF

length: 15
size: many
D: NA
V: TRBV11-2
J: TRBJ2-1
DNA: TGTGCCAGCAGCTCACCTCTTGGGGGGTACAATGAGCAGTTCTTC
CDR3: CASSSPLGGYNEQFF

length: 15
size: NA
D: NA
V: TRBV20-1
J: TRBJ2-1
DNA: TGCAGTGCTAGACGCGTCGCCTTATCCTACAATGAGCAGTTCTTC
CDR3: CSARRVALSYNEQFF

length: 16
size: few
D: TRBD2
V: TRBV9
J: TRBJ2-1
DNA: TGTGCCAGCAGCGTAGGAGGTAGCGGGGGGTACAATGAGCAGTTCTTC
CDR3: CASSVGGSGGYNEQFF

length: 13
size: few
D: NA
V: TRBV12-3/TRBV12-4
J: TRBJ1-1
DNA: TGTGCCAGCAGTTTCCGGGGAGGCACTGAAGCTTTCTTT
CDR3: CASSFRGGTEAFF

length: 15
size: many
D: TRBD1
V: TRBV12-3/TRBV12-4
J: TRBJ2-2
DNA: TGTGCCAGCAGTACCGGGACAGGGCACACCGGGGAGCTGTTTTTT
CDR3: CASSTGTGHTGELFF

length: 14
size: many
D: TRBD1
V: TRBV2
J: TRBJ2-2
DNA: TGTGCCAGCAGTGAATATGGGACAGACGGGGAGCTGTTTTTT
CDR3: CASSEYGTDGELFF

length: 13
size: many
D: NA
V: TRBV11-2
J: TRBJ2-5
DNA: TGTGCCAGCAGCTCCCACCCACAAGAGACCCAGTACTTC
CDR3: CASSSHPQETQYF

length: 14
size: NA
D: NA
V: TRBV10-3
J: TRBJ1-2
DNA: TGTGCCATCAGTGAGTCCCGGCAGGGAAGCGGCTACACCTTC
CDR3: CAISESRQGSGYTF